This is a list of T cell receptor beta chains from one sample in a study of shared clonotypes between healthy human individuals. Generated by immunoSEQ multiplex PCR, the TCRdb table keeps only in-frame clones and is missing some. The data contain approximately 98,000 clones, around 65% of them singletons. Sample: memory CD8+ T cells sorted from blood. Source of these receptors: a woman in her 30s in good health. Both conserved end residues are part of each CDR3. D genes are given only for firm matches. Part of the rows lack a size; the others show once, few, many or a class for expanded clones.

. | TRBJ2-3 | . | TRBV2 | CASPRGTRLDTQYF | TGTGCCAGCCCGAGGGGGACGCGTTTGGATACGCAGTATTTT
. | TRBJ2-2 | TRBD2 | TRBV27 | CASSLTQAGDEELFF | TGTGCCAGCAGTTTAACCCAAGCGGGAGATGAGGAGCTGTTTTTT
. | TRBJ2-1 | TRBD2 | TRBV4-1 | CASSQELWGLAMGEQFF | TGCGCCAGCAGCCAAGAGCTTTGGGGACTAGCGATGGGTGAGCAGTTCTTC
. | TRBJ1-3 | . | TRBV7-3 | CASSFRGGPGNTIYF | TGTGCCAGCAGCTTCCGTGGGGGGCCAGGAAACACCATATATTTT
. | TRBJ2-5 | TRBD2 | TRBV30 | CAWSVRISGRAHSVTQYF | TGTGCCTGGAGTGTACGGATTAGCGGGAGGGCCCATTCGGTGACCCAGTACTTC
. | TRBJ2-2 | . | TRBV7-7 | CASSHHVGAGPGELFF | TGTGCCAGCAGCCATCACGTCGGGGCGGGACCCGGGGAGCTGTTTTTT
once | TRBJ1-4 | TRBD1 | TRBV7-9 | CASSMGQGQEEKLFF | TGTGCCAGCAGCATGGGACAGGGACAGGAAGAAAAACTGTTTTTT
. | TRBJ2-3 | TRBD2 | TRBV28 | CASSLLTSGRGGDTQYF | TGTGCCAGCAGCCTACTAACTAGCGGGAGGGGTGGAGATACGCAGTATTTT
. | TRBJ2-7 | . | TRBV7-9 | CASSLGAAFFEQYF | TGTGCCAGCAGCTTAGGGGCCGCTTTCTTCGAGCAGTACTTC
. | TRBJ1-4 | . | TRBV4-1 | CASSQVGAGGNNEKLFF | TGCGCCAGCAGCCAAGTCGGGGCGGGAGGGAATAATGAAAAACTGTTTTTT
. | TRBJ2-2 | . | TRBV5-1 | CASSLDVSGHTGELFF | TGCGCCAGCAGCTTGGACGTTAGCGGACACACCGGGGAGCTGTTTTTT
. | TRBJ2-7 | . | TRBV19 | CASRGDYEQYF | TGTGCCAGCAGAGGGGATTACGAGCAGTACTTC
. | TRBJ2-7 | . | TRBV2 | CASSEGQIMDEQYF | TGTGCCAGCAGTGAAGGTCAAATCATGGACGAGCAGTACTTC
. | TRBJ2-7 | TRBD1 | TRBV2 | CASTGQGYEQYF | TGTGCCAGCACCGGACAGGGCTACGAGCAGTACTTC
. | TRBJ2-7 | . | TRBV6-5 | CASSYQGGSYEQYF | TGTGCCAGCAGTTACCAGGGCGGTTCCTACGAGCAGTACTTC
. | TRBJ2-1 | TRBD2 | TRBV7-9 | CASSFRDYGEQFF | TGTGCCAGCAGCTTCCGGGACTACGGTGAGCAGTTCTTC
. | TRBJ2-2 | . | TRBV7-6 | CASSLVGAGNTGELFF | TGTGCCAGCAGCTTAGTAGGGGCTGGAAACACCGGGGAGCTGTTTTTT
. | TRBJ2-7 | TRBD2 | TRBV11-3 | CASSPESSGVYEQYF | TGTGCCAGCAGCCCCGAGTCTAGCGGTGTCTACGAGCAGTACTTC
. | TRBJ1-1 | . | TRBV9 | CASSYGVRTEAFF | TGTGCCAGCAGCTATGGAGTTAGGACTGAAGCTTTCTTT
. | TRBJ2-3 | TRBD2 | TRBV7-9 | CASSEGLAEFTDTQYF | TGTGCCAGCAGCGAGGGACTAGCGGAATTCACAGATACGCAGTATTTT
. | TRBJ2-5 | . | TRBV18 | CASSPFSVPQETQYF | TGTGCCAGCTCACCGTTTAGCGTCCCCCAAGAGACCCAGTACTTC
. | TRBJ1-1 | . | TRBV28 | CASSLITTMNTEAFF | TGTGCCAGCAGTTTAATCACAACTATGAACACTGAAGCTTTCTTT
. | TRBJ1-1 | TRBD1 | TRBV27 | CASSLSQGVYTEAFF | TGTGCCAGCAGTTTATCCCAGGGGGTTTACACTGAAGCTTTCTTT
. | TRBJ1-5 | . | TRBV15 | CATSRVQANQPQHF | TGTGCCACCAGCAGAGTACAGGCAAATCAGCCCCAGCATTTT
many | TRBJ2-2 | . | TRBV6-4 | CASSVTGTGELFF | TGTGCCAGCAGTGTAACGGGGACCGGGGAGCTGTTTTTT
many | TRBJ2-7 | . | TRBV6-6 | CASSYSSEQYF | TGTGCCAGCAGTTACTCGAGCGAGCAGTACTTC
many | TRBJ2-1 | TRBD2 | TRBV6-4 | CASSVAGGSYNEQFF | TGTGCCAGCAGTGTTGCGGGGGGCTCCTACAATGAGCAGTTCTTC
few | TRBJ2-2 | TRBD2 | TRBV5-4 | CASSPEPGLARSGELFF | TGTGCCAGCAGCCCAGAACCGGGACTAGCACGGTCCGGGGAGCTGTTTTTT
once | TRBJ2-1 | . | TRBV19 | CASSQDRTFLSYNEQFF | TGTGCCAGTTCTCAGGACAGAACCTTCCTATCCTACAATGAGCAGTTCTTC
few | TRBJ1-2 | TRBD1 | TRBV25-1 | CASSGRDRGLDGYTF | TGTGCCAGCAGTGGAAGGGACAGGGGGCTGGATGGCTACACCTTC
. | TRBJ2-3 | TRBD2 | TRBV19 | CASQRRETDTQYF | TGTGCCAGCCAAAGGCGGGAGACCGATACGCAGTATTTT
many | TRBJ2-2 | . | TRBV30 | CAWTRRGADTGELFF | TGTGCCTGGACCCGTCGGGGGGCTGACACCGGGGAGCTGTTTTTT
few | TRBJ1-2 | . | TRBV6-5 | CASSSTTGSSYFGYTF | TGTGCCAGCAGTTCCACCACAGGGAGCTCGTATTTTGGCTACACCTTC
. | TRBJ2-7 | TRBD2 | TRBV7-2 | CASSPQRDSYEQYF | TGTGCCAGCAGCCCGCAGCGGGACTCCTACGAGCAGTACTTC